This T cell receptor (beta chain) was retrieved from a study of blood T cell repertoires in COVID-19. Whole-study context: Whether acute or convalescent, the COVID-19 samples came from the United States, Italy and Spain. T cells, B-cell-depleted T cells, or PBMCs provided the cDNA or gDNA that served as material.

Original analysis: Estimation of nucleated cell counts was performed using reference gene primer amplification. The table came from immunoSEQ multiplex PCR; TCRdb's copy has only in-frame clones and leaves some out. D and trimming come from the DNA, and the V and J calls and clone size come from that table. The sample carries around 270,000 clones, roughly 90% recorded once. The CDR3 has 15 amino acids. The V gene's germline CDR1 is LNHDA and CDR2 SQIVND (reference sequence). After removal of 3 bases from V and 2 bases from J, the junction contained 3 bases not matched to a gene. The TCR sequence derives from a man aged 25-40 years with active or convalescent COVID-19. What was sequenced was peripheral blood. The chain employs TRBV19 and TRBJ2-1; 8 nucleotides line up with TRBD2. CDR3 sequence (DNA): TGTGCCAGTAGTATGACAGCGGGGGCCTACAATGAGCAGTTCTTC. The encoded protein is CASSMTAGAYNEQFF. Supplemented by reference TRBV19 and TRBJ2-1, the full variable domain reads DGGITQSPKYLFRKEGQNVTLSCEQNLNHDAMYWYRQDPGQGLRLIYYSQIVNDFQKGDIAEGYSVSREKKESFPLTVTSAQKNPTAFYLCASSMTAGAYNEQFFGPGTRLTVL.